These T cell receptor beta chains were read from a single sample in a study of cytomegalovirus exposure and HLA in healthy donors. Clones were sequenced by immunoSEQ multiplex PCR, and TCRdb holds only the in-frame ones, with some missing. Of over 150,000 clones listed, about 78% are singletons. The sample was PBMCs. The receptors stem from a woman between 25 and 40 years old in good health and CMV-seronegative. The CDR3 runs from the conserved cysteine through the conserved F or W. Each record gives: J gene, D gene, V gene, clone size, CDR3 DNA, CDR3 protein. A D gene is named only where the DNA matches it firmly. Rows may omit the clone size; those that give it use once, few, many or a size class.

j_gene: TRBJ1-2
d_gene: TRBD1
v_gene: TRBV7-9
abundance: NA
CDR3nt: TGTGCCAGCAGTTCGGGACAGCCTCACTATGGCTACACCTTC
CDR3aa: CASSSGQPHYGYTF

j_gene: TRBJ1-1
d_gene: TRBD1
v_gene: TRBV6-5
abundance: NA
CDR3nt: TGTGCCAGCAGTTACGGCACAGGGGCTGCTTTCTTT
CDR3aa: CASSYGTGAAFF

j_gene: TRBJ2-7
d_gene: NA
v_gene: TRBV7-4
abundance: NA
CDR3nt: TGTGCCAGCAGCCCACCCACAGGGTCCTACGAGCAGTACTTC
CDR3aa: CASSPPTGSYEQYF

j_gene: TRBJ2-7
d_gene: NA
v_gene: TRBV10-1
abundance: once
CDR3nt: TGCGCCAGCAGTGAGTCAAGGGGCGGCTACGAGCAGTACTTC
CDR3aa: CASSESRGGYEQYF

j_gene: TRBJ1-5
d_gene: NA
v_gene: TRBV19
abundance: NA
CDR3nt: TGTGCCACCTATAGCGGATACAATCAGCCCCAGCATTTT
CDR3aa: CATYSGYNQPQHF

j_gene: TRBJ1-3
d_gene: NA
v_gene: TRBV18
abundance: NA
CDR3nt: TGTGCCAGCTCATTTTCAGGGAATCGGGCTGGAAACACCATATATTTT
CDR3aa: CASSFSGNRAGNTIYF

j_gene: TRBJ2-2
d_gene: TRBD1
v_gene: TRBV4-1
abundance: NA
CDR3nt: TGCGCCAGCAGCCATCGCAGCCCGTCAGGACAGGGAACCGGGGAGCTGTTTTTT
CDR3aa: CASSHRSPSGQGTGELFF

j_gene: TRBJ2-5
d_gene: TRBD1
v_gene: TRBV10-3
abundance: NA
CDR3nt: TGTGCCATCAGTGAGTCGAGCCGGGACAGGGGGGATGAGACCCAGTACTTC
CDR3aa: CAISESSRDRGDETQYF

j_gene: TRBJ2-7
d_gene: NA
v_gene: TRBV7-6
abundance: few
CDR3nt: TGTGCCAGCCACTCAGGGGAACTCTACGAGCAGTACTTC
CDR3aa: CASHSGELYEQYF

j_gene: TRBJ2-2
d_gene: TRBD1
v_gene: TRBV6-5
abundance: few
CDR3nt: TGTGCCAGCAGTTTCGGACAGGGGGACACCGGGGAGCTGTTTTTT
CDR3aa: CASSFGQGDTGELFF

j_gene: TRBJ2-1
d_gene: TRBD2
v_gene: TRBV19
abundance: NA
CDR3nt: TGTGCCAGTACCCTGACTAGCGGGGGGCCGTATGAGCAGTTCTTC
CDR3aa: CASTLTSGGPYEQFF

j_gene: TRBJ2-1
d_gene: TRBD2
v_gene: TRBV13
abundance: NA
CDR3nt: TGTGCCAGCAGCTCTAGCGGTGAGCAGTTCTTC
CDR3aa: CASSSSGEQFF

j_gene: TRBJ2-7
d_gene: TRBD2
v_gene: TRBV30
abundance: few
CDR3nt: TGTGCCTGGAGTGTAAAAAGCGTGTGGGGAGGGCAGGGTCTCGAGCAGTACTTC
CDR3aa: CAWSVKSVWGGQGLEQYF

j_gene: TRBJ2-7
d_gene: NA
v_gene: TRBV10-2
abundance: NA
CDR3nt: TGCGCCAGCAGTGATCCCCTGCGGTCCTCCTACGAGCAGTACTTC
CDR3aa: CASSDPLRSSYEQYF

j_gene: TRBJ1-5
d_gene: TRBD1
v_gene: TRBV6-5
abundance: NA
CDR3nt: TGTGCCAGCAGGTCCAGGGGGCTAAGGAATCAGCCCCAGCATTTT
CDR3aa: CASRSRGLRNQPQHF

j_gene: TRBJ2-7
d_gene: NA
v_gene: TRBV27
abundance: few
CDR3nt: TGTGCCAGCAGTTTCTCTTCGGGCGAGCAGTACTTC
CDR3aa: CASSFSSGEQYF

j_gene: TRBJ2-7
d_gene: NA
v_gene: TRBV6-1
abundance: NA
CDR3nt: TGTGCCAGCAGTGAAGCGGCCCTGGCAGGGCCGTACGAGCAGTACTTC
CDR3aa: CASSEAALAGPYEQYF

j_gene: TRBJ2-7
d_gene: NA
v_gene: TRBV6-5
abundance: NA
CDR3nt: TGTGCCAGCAGTTACGGTTTTGGCAACACCTACGAGCAGTACTTC
CDR3aa: CASSYGFGNTYEQYF

j_gene: TRBJ2-7
d_gene: NA
v_gene: TRBV9
abundance: NA
CDR3nt: TGTGCCAGCAGCGTAGGGTCTTGGGCCCCCTACGAGCAGTACTTC
CDR3aa: CASSVGSWAPYEQYF

j_gene: TRBJ2-7
d_gene: NA
v_gene: TRBV29-1
abundance: NA
CDR3nt: TGCAGCGTGCAGGCATCCTACGAGCAGTACTTC
CDR3aa: CSVQASYEQYF

j_gene: TRBJ2-5
d_gene: TRBD2
v_gene: TRBV29-1
abundance: NA
CDR3nt: TGCAGCGTCGAGGGACTAGCCGTCAGGGCCCAGTACTTC
CDR3aa: CSVEGLAVRAQYF

j_gene: TRBJ2-1
d_gene: NA
v_gene: TRBV2
abundance: NA
CDR3nt: TGTGCCAGCAGCCTCGGAGATGAGCAGTTCTTC
CDR3aa: CASSLGDEQFF

j_gene: TRBJ1-4
d_gene: TRBD1
v_gene: TRBV7-9
abundance: NA
CDR3nt: TGTGCCAGCAGCCGATCGTCGGACAGGGGGACTGGTAATGAAAAACTGTTTTTT
CDR3aa: CASSRSSDRGTGNEKLFF

j_gene: TRBJ1-2
d_gene: NA
v_gene: TRBV25-1
abundance: NA
CDR3nt: TGTGCCAGCAGTGGACCCCTCTTAGGGGGAAGGGAAGGCTACACCTTC
CDR3aa: CASSGPLLGGREGYTF

j_gene: TRBJ2-5
d_gene: TRBD2
v_gene: TRBV4-1
abundance: NA
CDR3nt: TGCGCCAGCAGCCAATTAGCGGGGGGACAAGAGACCCAGTACTTC
CDR3aa: CASSQLAGGQETQYF

j_gene: TRBJ2-3
d_gene: NA
v_gene: TRBV5-1
abundance: NA
CDR3nt: TGCGCCAGCAAGGTCCAGGGGTCAAATACGCAGTATTTT
CDR3aa: CASKVQGSNTQYF

j_gene: TRBJ2-3
d_gene: NA
v_gene: TRBV25-1
abundance: NA
CDR3nt: TGTGCCAGCAAACGGCTAGTAAGCCCGTATTTT
CDR3aa: CASKRLVSPYF

j_gene: TRBJ1-3
d_gene: NA
v_gene: TRBV9
abundance: NA
CDR3nt: TGTGCCAGCAGCGTAGCTGGCGGAAACACCATATATTTT
CDR3aa: CASSVAGGNTIYF

j_gene: TRBJ2-7
d_gene: NA
v_gene: TRBV5-6
abundance: NA
CDR3nt: TGTGCCAGCAGCTCTGGGAAGGGGAGGCACGAGCAGTACTTC
CDR3aa: CASSSGKGRHEQYF

j_gene: TRBJ2-1
d_gene: NA
v_gene: TRBV30
abundance: NA
CDR3nt: TGTGCCTGGAGTGGGTATAACAGATACAATGAGCAGTTCTTC
CDR3aa: CAWSGYNRYNEQFF

j_gene: TRBJ2-1
d_gene: TRBD1
v_gene: TRBV5-1
abundance: NA
CDR3nt: TGCGCCAGCAGCCCCTCGGGACAGGGGTTTGATGAGCAGTTCTTC
CDR3aa: CASSPSGQGFDEQFF

j_gene: TRBJ2-1
d_gene: TRBD1
v_gene: TRBV11-2
abundance: NA
CDR3nt: TGTGCCAGCAGCTTTCCGGGACAGGGATACAATGAGCAGTTCTTC
CDR3aa: CASSFPGQGYNEQFF

j_gene: TRBJ1-4
d_gene: TRBD1
v_gene: TRBV5-5
abundance: NA
CDR3nt: TGTGCCAGCAGCCTTGGGACAGGGGGAGAAGGCACAAAACTGTTTTTT
CDR3aa: CASSLGTGGEGTKLFF

j_gene: TRBJ2-6
d_gene: NA
v_gene: TRBV9
abundance: NA
CDR3nt: TGTGCCAGCAGCCGGGGAGGGGCCAACGTCCTGACTTTC
CDR3aa: CASSRGGANVLTF